This passage covers 21 T cell receptor beta chains from one sample sequenced in a study of blood T cell repertoires in COVID-19. Method: immunoSEQ multiplex PCR; TCRdb's copy keeps in-frame clones and lacks some. The data hold a few hundred thousand clones, with 85% to 90% observed a single time. The sample was peripheral blood. The receptors were sampled from a woman in her 70s with active or convalescent COVID-19.

This sequence joins TRBV15 and TRBJ2-5; TRBD1 matches at 7 bases. J lost 5 bases, V lost 0 bases, and 9 bases had no gene match. Germline V lookup: CDR1 LNHNV, CDR2 YYDKDF (reference sequence). The CDR3 has 16 residues. The CDR3 loop is CATSRDTSQGVETQYF. CDR3 bases: TGTGCCACCAGCAGAGATACCTCTCAGGGGGTCGAGACCCAGTACTTC.

The chain couples TRBV20-1 to TRBJ1-1, with D possibly TRBD1 on 6 matching bases. CDR1 DFQATT and CDR2 SNEGSKA come from the germline V gene (reference sequence). The CDR3 spans 11 residues. Trimming stripped 4 bases from V and 6 bases from J, with 9 bases between. CDR3 sequence reads: CSATRGAEAFF. CDR3 nucleotides: TGCAGTGCTACCAGGGGAGCTGAAGCTTTCTTT.

This clone appeared once. The gene calls are TRBV5-4 and TRBJ2-7, with D perhaps TRBD2 (5 bases). This CDR3 contains 13 residues. The V and J ends lost 0 bases and 5 bases respectively, with 9 bases between them. The V gene's germline CDR1 is SGHNT and CDR2 YYREEE (reference sequence). The DNA for the CDR3 is TGTGCCAGCAGCTTGGGAGCCGGGAACGAGCAGTACTTC. Residues: CASSLGAGNEQYF.

Here the CDR3 reads CASSLIATRDTEAFF. The DNA for the CDR3 is TGTGCCAGCAGCTTAATAGCAACACGGGACACTGAAGCTTTCTTT. The chain has TRBV5-5 and TRBJ1-1, with D hard to call. The ends were cut back, 2 bases at V and 3 bases at J, with 14 bases in the middle. The CDR3 consists of 15 residues. Germline CDR1 reads SGHKS; CDR2 reads YYEKEE (reference sequence). Combining the CDR3 with reference TRBV5-5 and TRBJ1-1 gives the whole variable domain DAGVTQSPTHLIKTRGQQVTLRCSPISGHKSVSWYQQVLGQGPQFIFQYYEKEERGRGNFPDRFSARQFPNYSSELNVNALLLGDSALYLCASSLIATRDTEAFFGQGTRLTVV.

V gene TRBV7-3 combines with J gene TRBJ2-1, with D perhaps matching TRBD1 (8 bases). This CDR3 spans 17 amino acids. The ends were cut back, 4 bases at V and 1 base at J, with 17 bases in the middle. Germline CDR1 and CDR2: SGHTA and FQGTGA. The CDR3 sequence: CASSSQGGQGSYNEQFF. For the CDR3, the DNA is TGTGCCAGCAGCTCACAGGGGGGGCAAGGGTCCTACAATGAGCAGTTCTTC.

The chain carries TRBV7-3 and TRBJ1-1; D not resolved. The CDR3 spans 13 residues. The germline gives CDR1 SGHTA, CDR2 FQGTGA. V was cut by 4 bases and J by 4 bases, with 10 bases left in between. CDR3 nucleotide sequence: TGTGCCAGCAGCTCGAGTGACACCACTGAAGCTTTCTTT. Translating gives CASSSSDTTEAFF.

This chain uses TRBV5-6 with TRBJ1-4; possible D gene TRBD1, 5 bases. CDR1 is SGHDT, CDR2 YYEEEE, per germline. V was shortened by 2 bases and J by 3 bases, with 11 bases between the two germline ends. This CDR3 is built from 15 residues. The CDR3 DNA sequence: TGTGCCAGCAGCTTTTACAGGCGGCCTAATGAAAAACTGTTTTTT. Its translation: CASSFYRRPNEKLFF. Variable domain in full (rest from reference TRBV5-6 and TRBJ1-4): DAGVTQSPTHLIKTRGQQVTLRCSPKSGHDTVSWYQQALGQGPQFIFQYYEEEERQRGNFPDRFSGHQFPNYSSELNVNALLLGDSALYLCASSFYRRPNEKLFFGSGTQLSVL.

The V and J genes are TRBV9 and TRBJ1-2; D unclear. This CDR3 spans 15 amino acids. Germline-derived CDR1 and CDR2 are SGDLS and YYNGEE. Trimming took off 3 bases at V and 2 bases at J, with 14 bases between the two ends. The CDR3 protein is CASSDLLASNYGYTF. Written as DNA, the CDR3 is TGTGCCAGCAGCGACCTCCTGGCCTCGAACTATGGCTACACCTTC.

This rearrangement joins TRBV4-2 to TRBJ2-1; 7 bases are shared with TRBD2. This CDR3 has 15 amino acids. V gave up 1 base and J gave up 4 bases; unmatched junction bases: 4. Looked up from germline, CDR1 is LGHNA and CDR2 is YNFKEQ. The CDR3 reads CASSQVGTTYNEQFF. CDR3 coding DNA: TGTGCCAGCAGCCAAGTCGGGACTACTTACAATGAGCAGTTCTTC.

V usage is TRBV6-5 and J usage is TRBJ1-2, with D unresolved. Trimming left V 4 bases short and J 8 bases short, with 17 bases between. Germline CDR1 is MNHEY and CDR2 is SVGAGI. There are 14 residues in the CDR3. The CDR3 here is CASSSGLYRRGYTF. The DNA for the CDR3 is TGTGCCAGCAGTTCCGGACTCTACCGGAGGGGCTACACCTTC.

V usage is TRBV24-1 and J usage is TRBJ2-1; 12 bases line up with TRBD1. The CDR3 is made up of 18 amino acids. J lost 4 bases, V lost 8 bases, and 14 bases had no gene match. CDR1 is KGHDR and CDR2 is SFDVKD in the germline V gene. CDR3 DNA sequence: TGTGCCACCACTGGAGGCTTGGGACAGGGGGCAAGTTACAATGAGCAGTTCTTC. This codes for CATTGGLGQGASYNEQFF.

The rearrangement links TRBV10-1 to TRBJ1-6; 7 bases map to TRBD1. The V segment lost 3 bases and the J segment 8 bases; nucleotides outside the gene matches: 10. Germline CDR1 and CDR2: WNHNN and SYGVQD (reference sequence). The CDR3 spans 16 residues. CDR3 residues: CASSDSTGTVDSPLHF. The CDR3 DNA reads TGCGCCAGCAGTGATTCCACCGGGACAGTGGATTCACCCCTCCACTTT.

The rearrangement joins TRBV14 to TRBJ1-5; no reliable D call. Germline CDR1 is SGHDN and CDR2 is FVKESK. The CDR3 has 13 residues. Trimming took 6 bases from V and 0 from J, leaving 6 bases between them. The CDR3 DNA reads TGTGCCAGCAGTTGGAGTAGCAATCAGCCCCAGCATTTT. This gives the protein CASSWSSNQPQHF.

This clone was observed once. The V and J genes are TRBV20-1 and TRBJ2-5, with a possible D match to TRBD1 (6 bases). In germline, CDR1 is DFQATT, CDR2 SNEGSKA (reference sequence). The CDR3 covers 13 residues. Trimming removed 3 bases from V and 3 bases from J, with 11 bases in between. The CDR3 bases are TGCAGTGCTAGTGGCTGGACAGAAGAGACCCAGTACTTC. Protein: CSASGWTEETQYF.

The chain employs TRBV12-5 and TRBJ1-2, with D uncertain. The CDR3 has 14 residues. Germline V gene lookup returns CDR1 LGHNT and CDR2 FRNRAP. The V and J ends lost 0 bases and 4 bases respectively, with 9 bases between them. The DNA of the CDR3 is TGTGCTAGTGGTTTGGTACCACAGAGCTATGGCTACACCTTC. Translated, it gives CASGLVPQSYGYTF.

In this sample, this clone turned up a few times. This sequence joins TRBV6-2 or TRBV6-3 and TRBJ2-7; 7 bases line up with TRBD1. CDR1 and CDR2 (germline): MNHEY, SVGEGT. V lost 5 bases and J lost 9; bases outside the gene matches: 19. The CDR3 loop spans 16 amino acids. The CDR3 sequence: CASSGETLDRAEGQYF. As DNA, the CDR3 is TGTGCCAGCAGTGGGGAGACCCTAGACAGGGCAGAAGGGCAGTACTTC.

V gene TRBV5-8 combines with J gene TRBJ1-6, with 11 bases identical to TRBD1. The CDR3 is 17 amino acids. V shed 5 bases and J 6 bases; nucleotides not matched to a gene: 10. Germline V gene sequence: CDR1 SGHTS, CDR2 YDEGEE. DNA of the CDR3: TGTGCCAGCAGTTTTACCACCGGGACAGGGGGTAATTCACCCCTCCACTTT. Translation gives CASSFTTGTGGNSPLHF.

The chain couples TRBV7-2 to TRBJ1-1; TRBD1 matches at 7 bases. V dropped 6 bases and J dropped 5; count of bases not matched to a gene: 12. There are 15 residues in the CDR3. Germline V gene data show CDR1 as SGHTA and CDR2 as FQGNSA. Here the CDR3 reads CASSIRGRVGTEAFF. CDR3 coding DNA: TGTGCCAGCAGTATAAGGGGGCGCGTGGGAACTGAAGCTTTCTTT.

The chain combines TRBV7-2 with TRBJ1-1, with D possibly matching TRBD1 (5 bases). This CDR3 region has 14 residues. Germline lookup yields CDR1 SGHTA and CDR2 FQGNSA. V was pared by 3 bases and J by 4 bases, with 12 bases between. Here the CDR3 reads CASSFGDFGTEAFF. CDR3 DNA sequence: TGTGCCAGCAGCTTTGGGGACTTCGGCACTGAAGCTTTCTTT.

The chain joins TRBV6-6 to TRBJ1-1, with D unresolved. V dropped 0 bases and J dropped 11 bases, with 10 bases sitting between them. The germline V gene has CDR1 MNHNY and CDR2 SVGAGI (reference sequence). The CDR3 covers 12 residues. The DNA for the CDR3 is TGTGCCAGCAGTTACTCGGAGGGAATGGCTTTCTTT. Encoded protein: CASSYSEGMAFF.

The chain joins TRBV3-1 (or the pseudogene TRBV3-2) to TRBJ1-2, with 8 bases aligning to TRBD1. Germline V lookup: CDR1 LGHDT, CDR2 YNNKEL (reference sequence). The CDR3 totals 14 residues. The V and J ends lost 2 bases and 5 bases, in that order; junction bases with no gene match: 4. In DNA form, the CDR3 reads TGTGCCAGCAGCCAACCAGGGGGCGGATATGGCTACACCTTC. It yields the protein CASSQPGGGYGYTF.